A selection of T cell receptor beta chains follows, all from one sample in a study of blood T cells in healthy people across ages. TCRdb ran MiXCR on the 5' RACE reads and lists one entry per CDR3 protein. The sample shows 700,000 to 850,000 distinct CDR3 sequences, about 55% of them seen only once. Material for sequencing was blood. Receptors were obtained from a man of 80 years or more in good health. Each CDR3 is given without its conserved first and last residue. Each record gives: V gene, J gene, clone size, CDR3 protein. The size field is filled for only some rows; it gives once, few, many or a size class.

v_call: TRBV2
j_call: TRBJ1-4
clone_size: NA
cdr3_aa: ASSERVGANEKLF

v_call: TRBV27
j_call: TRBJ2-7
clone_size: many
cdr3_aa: ASADPGRAEQY

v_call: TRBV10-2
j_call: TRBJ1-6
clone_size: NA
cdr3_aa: ASSVVPDSPLH

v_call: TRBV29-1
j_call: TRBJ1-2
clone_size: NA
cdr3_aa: SVEGGQT

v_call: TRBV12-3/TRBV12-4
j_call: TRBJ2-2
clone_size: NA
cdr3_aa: ATPFGSGSPGELF

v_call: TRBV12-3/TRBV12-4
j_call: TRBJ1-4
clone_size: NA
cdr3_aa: ASTFGQGHEKLF

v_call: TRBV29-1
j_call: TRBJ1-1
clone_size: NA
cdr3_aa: SAGGQGGTPSRNTEAF

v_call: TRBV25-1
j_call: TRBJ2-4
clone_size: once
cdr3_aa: AGSEPETGLAKNIQY

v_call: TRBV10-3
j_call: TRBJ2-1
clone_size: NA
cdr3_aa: AISQEATRGTQF

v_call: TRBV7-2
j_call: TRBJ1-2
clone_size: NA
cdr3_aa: ASSPPGRGYYGYT

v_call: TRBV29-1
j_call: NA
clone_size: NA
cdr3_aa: SVGCGGPCEQY

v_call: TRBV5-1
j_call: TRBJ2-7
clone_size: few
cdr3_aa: ASSLMQAGSLYEQY

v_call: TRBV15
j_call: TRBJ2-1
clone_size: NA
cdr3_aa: ATSRGGTSGDNEQF

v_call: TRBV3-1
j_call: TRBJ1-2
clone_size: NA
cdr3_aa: ASSQEERQGAFGYT

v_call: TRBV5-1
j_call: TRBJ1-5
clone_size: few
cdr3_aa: ASSLGGTHNQPQH

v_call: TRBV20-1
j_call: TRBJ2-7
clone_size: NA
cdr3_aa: SARDRPLAGERSYEQY

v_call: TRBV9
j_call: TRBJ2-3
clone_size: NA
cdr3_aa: ASSPRLEADTQY

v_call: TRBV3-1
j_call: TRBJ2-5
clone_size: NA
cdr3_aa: ASSSDRETQY

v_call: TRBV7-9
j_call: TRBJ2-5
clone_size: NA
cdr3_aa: ASSLVTRGIETQY

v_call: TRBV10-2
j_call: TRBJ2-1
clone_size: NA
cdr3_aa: ASSDLNEQF